Listed here are 28 T cell receptor beta chains from one sample, sequenced in a study of cytomegalovirus exposure and HLA in healthy donors. This PCR relied on a set of 60 Vbeta primers and 13 Jbeta primers. The method was immunoSEQ multiplex PCR; TCRdb's version includes in-frame clones alone and lacks a portion of them. In the table there are tens of thousands of clones, over 70% of which are singletons. Source material: PBMCs. All receptors come from a girl aged 2-9 years in good health and CMV-seropositive.

This clone was found a few times. This chain connects TRBV18 to TRBJ2-7, with a weak D call TRBD1 (5 bases). The V end was cut by 3 bases, the J end by 2 bases, with 11 bases between. This CDR3 has 14 residues. Germline CDR1 KGHSH, CDR2 LQKENI. DNA for the CDR3: TGTGCCAGCTCACCTTTGGACACCACCTACGAGCAGTACTTC. This encodes CASSPLDTTYEQYF.

This chain joins TRBV2 and TRBJ2-2; D call uncertain. From germline, CDR1 is SNHLY and CDR2 FYNNEI. V lost 1 base and J 5 bases, leaving 5 bases between the germline ends. The CDR3 extends over 13 amino acids. CDR3 nucleotide sequence: TGTGCCAGCAGTGAAGGTCCAACCGGGGAGCTGTTTTTT. This gives the protein CASSEGPTGELFF.

The chain recombines TRBV4-1 with TRBJ2-1, with D possibly matching TRBD2 (6 bases). Germline values: CDR1 MGHRA, CDR2 YSYEKL. V was pared by 4 bases and J by 1 base, with 14 bases between. This CDR3 spans 16 amino acids. CDR3 in DNA: TGCGCCAGCAGCCTTCGGACCGGGACTTCCTACAATGAGCAGTTCTTC. As protein: CASSLRTGTSYNEQFF.

The V gene is TRBV9, the J gene TRBJ2-3; 10 bases fit TRBD2. CDR3 size: 15 residues. V gave up 3 bases and J gave up 2 bases; unmatched junction bases: 3. Germline V CDR1 and CDR2: SGDLS, YYNGEE. CDR3 DNA sequence: TGTGCCAGCAGCGAGCTAGCGGGAGACACAGATACGCAGTATTTT. Protein sequence: CASSELAGDTDTQYF.

The V call is TRBV9, the J call TRBJ1-3; D is unresolved. The V and J ends lost 0 bases and 1 base respectively, with 8 bases between them. Germline values: CDR1 SGDLS, CDR2 YYNGEE. The CDR3 has 15 amino acids. This CDR3 is CASSVEPVSGNTIYF. Written as DNA, the CDR3 is TGTGCCAGCAGCGTAGAACCGGTTTCTGGAAACACCATATATTTT.

The chain combines TRBV7-9 with TRBJ1-4; D perhaps matches TRBD1 (6 bases). CDR3 size: 14 residues. Germline V gives CDR1 SEHNR, CDR2 FQNEAQ (reference sequence). Trimming left V 4 bases short and J 8 bases short, with 14 bases between. CDR3 coding DNA: TGTGCCAGCAGCTACTCCTTTCAGGGGGAAAAACTGTTTTTT. It codes for CASSYSFQGEKLFF.

The rearrangement uses TRBV4-1 and TRBJ2-1, with TRBD2 matching over 14 bases. V was pared by 4 bases and J by 12 bases, with 8 bases of the junction left unmatched. Germline V gives CDR1 MGHRA, CDR2 YSYEKL. The CDR3 extends over 15 amino acids. The CDR3 nucleotides read TGCGCCAGCAGCCCCCGACTAGCGGGAGGGCCTGGGCAGTTCTTC. It codes for CASSPRLAGGPGQFF.

The chain uses TRBV4-2 and TRBJ2-7; 10 positions agree with TRBD2. Germline loops: CDR1 LGHNA, CDR2 YNFKEQ. There are 15 residues in the CDR3. Unmatched junction bases numbered 6, after V lost 1 base and J lost 6 bases. The CDR3 is CASSQAGTSVLEQYF. The CDR3 bases are TGTGCCAGCAGCCAAGCCGGGACTAGCGTCCTCGAGCAGTACTTC.

V gene TRBV6-5 combines with J gene TRBJ2-1; tentative D call: TRBD1 (6 bases). Between the trimmed V and J ends, which lost 4 bases and 7 bases, there was a span of 11 bases. Germline CDR1 and CDR2: MNHEY and SVGAGI. This CDR3 spans 13 amino acids. CDR3: CASSSFRGNEQFF. The CDR3, as DNA: TGTGCCAGCAGTTCCTTCAGGGGTAATGAGCAGTTCTTC.

V gene TRBV28 combines with J gene TRBJ2-7; D ambiguous. Trimming took 4 bases from V and 2 from J, leaving 12 bases between them. The CDR3 loop spans 14 amino acids. Germline V gene lookup returns CDR1 MDHEN and CDR2 SYDVKM. This CDR3 is CASSSTVITYEQYF. The CDR3 DNA is TGTGCCAGCAGTTCAACAGTTATCACCTACGAGCAGTACTTC.

Regarding this clone: The junction does not match germline at one end; this may be a read error. The J gene is TRBJ2-1, the V gene TRBV29-1; TRBD1 aligns across 7 bases. The CDR3 runs to 15 residues. Germline V CDR1 and CDR2: SQVTM, ANQGSEA. CDR3 residues: CSVEGGALGRVEQFF. The CDR3 DNA follows: TGCAGCGTGGAAGGGGGCGCGTTGGGTAGAGTTGAGCAGTTCTTC.

The rearrangement joins TRBV2 to TRBJ2-3, with 8 nucleotides matching TRBD1. J was trimmed by 0 bases and V by 9 bases; bases with no gene match: 14. This CDR3 has 17 amino acids. From germline, CDR1 is SNHLY and CDR2 FYNNEI. The CDR3 here is CASIFAGQGPSTDTQYF. For the CDR3, the DNA is TGTGCCAGTATCTTCGCCGGACAGGGACCTAGCACAGATACGCAGTATTTT.

The chain carries TRBV29-1 and TRBJ2-5, with TRBD2 matching 16 bases. This CDR3 has 14 residues. CDR1 and CDR2 (germline): SQVTM, ANQGSEA. V shed 6 bases, J shed 7 bases, and the junction held 5 bases outside the gene matches. The CDR3 DNA follows: TGCAGCGTGGGAGGGACTAGCGGGAGGGCGACCCAGTACTTC. Protein sequence: CSVGGTSGRATQYF.

The CDR3 spells CASSQVGFDQPQHF. CDR3 sequence (DNA): TGTGCCAGCAGCCAAGTCGGGTTTGATCAGCCCCAGCATTTT. V usage is TRBV4-2 and J usage is TRBJ1-5; unclear D gene. CDR3 length: 14 amino acids. Germline values: CDR1 LGHNA, CDR2 YNFKEQ. Trimming pared 1 base from V and 5 bases from J, leaving 9 bases between.

This chain connects TRBV9 to TRBJ2-7; D not certain. Looked up from germline, CDR1 is SGDLS and CDR2 is YYNGEE. The CDR3 is made up of 15 amino acids. With 0 bases removed from V and 3 bases from J, the gap between germline ends came to 13 bases. CDR3 nucleotides: TGTGCCAGCAGCGTAGCTCCGGGTCAATACTACGAGCAGTACTTC. It codes for CASSVAPGQYYEQYF.

The gene calls are TRBV19 and TRBJ1-5; perhaps TRBD1 as D (5 bases). CDR1 is LNHDA and CDR2 is SQIVND in the germline V gene (reference sequence). V was pared by 2 bases and J by 2 bases, with 10 bases between. CDR3 size: 15 residues. CDR3 DNA: TGTGCCAGTAGTATAATGGGGACTGGCAATCAGCCCCAGCATTTT. Translated: CASSIMGTGNQPQHF.

The gene calls are TRBV18 and TRBJ1-1; perhaps TRBD1 as D (5 bases). The germline CDR1 and CDR2 sequences are KGHSH and LQKENI. The V end was cut by 3 bases, the J end by 2 bases, with 13 bases between. CDR3 length equals 15 residues. In DNA, the CDR3 is TGTGCCAGCTCACCCCGCGGGGCGATTAACACTGAAGCTTTCTTT. Amino acids: CASSPRGAINTEAFF.

This sequence joins TRBV5-4 and TRBJ2-1; tentatively, D is TRBD1 (6 bases). The CDR3 extends over 19 amino acids. The germline V and J ends were trimmed by 0 bases and 4 bases, with 23 bases remaining between them. Germline V gives CDR1 SGHNT, CDR2 YYREEE (reference sequence). CDR3 in amino acids: CASSLEPGAGNLAYNEQFF. The DNA of the CDR3 is TGTGCCAGCAGCTTGGAGCCAGGGGCAGGAAACTTGGCTTACAATGAGCAGTTCTTC.

The chain combines TRBV28 with TRBJ2-3; 12 bases are shared with TRBD2. Germline V gene sequence: CDR1 MDHEN, CDR2 SYDVKM. V trimming: 6 bases; J trimming: 9 bases; junction bases outside the gene matches: 10. The CDR3 is 15 residues long. CDR3 protein: CASSPTLAGGLTQYF. DNA for the CDR3: TGTGCCAGCAGCCCAACACTAGCGGGAGGCCTGACGCAGTATTTT.

The chain recombines TRBV28 with TRBJ2-3; possibly TRBD1 for D (5 bases). Germline loops: CDR1 MDHEN, CDR2 SYDVKM. The ends were cut back, 3 bases at V and 0 bases at J, with 22 bases in the middle. This CDR3 has 19 residues. The CDR3 sequence: CASSLGPDVTVSSTDTQYF. For the CDR3, the DNA is TGTGCCAGCAGTTTGGGGCCAGATGTGACGGTCTCTAGCACAGATACGCAGTATTTT.

In DNA, the CDR3 is TGCAGTGCTAGCGCAGGCTATGGCTACACCTTC. Translated: CSASAGYGYTF. The chain employs TRBV20-1 and TRBJ1-2; D remains unclear. The CDR3 consists of 11 residues. The V end lost 3 bases, the J end lost 4 bases, and 6 bases lay between the germline ends. Germline lookup yields CDR1 DFQATT and CDR2 SNEGSKA (reference sequence).

This chain connects TRBV7-6 to TRBJ2-3; the D gene is possibly TRBD1 (6 bases). CDR3 length equals 15 residues. V dropped 1 base and J dropped 5 bases, with 13 bases sitting between them. Germline CDR1 is SGHVS and CDR2 is FNYEAQ. CDR3 residues: CASSLGRGREDTQYF. The CDR3 region has the DNA TGTGCCAGCAGCTTAGGCAGGGGCAGGGAAGATACGCAGTATTTT.

The chain recombines TRBV5-4 with TRBJ1-4; D is perhaps TRBD1 (6 bases). The V and J ends lost 4 bases and 4 bases respectively, with 11 bases between them. The CDR3 covers 14 residues. Germline assignment: CDR1 SGHNT and CDR2 YYREEE (reference sequence). The chain's CDR3 is CASSRNRDNEKLFF. CDR3 nucleotide sequence: TGTGCCAGCAGCCGTAACAGGGATAATGAAAAACTGTTTTTT.

V gene TRBV27 combines with J gene TRBJ2-7; possibly TRBD1 for D (6 bases). With 5 bases removed from V and 6 bases from J, the gap between germline ends came to 11 bases. CDR3 size: 12 residues. Per the germline V gene, CDR1 is MNHEY and CDR2 is SMNVEV (reference sequence). CDR3: CASSLVRGEQYF. The CDR3 nucleotides are TGTGCCAGCAGTCTGGTCAGGGGCGAGCAGTACTTC.

The chain carries TRBV9 and TRBJ1-2; unclear D gene. CDR1 and CDR2 (germline): SGDLS, YYNGEE. There are 13 residues in the CDR3. Trimming took off 3 bases at V and 2 bases at J, with 8 bases between the two ends. DNA for the CDR3: TGTGCCAGCAGCGCAGGAGGAAACTATGGCTACACCTTC. Translation gives CASSAGGNYGYTF.

This rearrangement joins TRBV9 to TRBJ2-1, with 8 bases identical to TRBD2. The CDR3 extends over 20 amino acids. The V and J ends lost 1 base and 9 bases, in that order; junction bases with no gene match: 24. Germline V gene lookup returns CDR1 SGDLS and CDR2 YYNGEE. In nucleotides, the CDR3 is TGTGCCAGCAGCGTAAACGACCAGCGGGAGCGGGTCTTTGCGGGTGGTGAGCAGTTCTTC. Its translation is CASSVNDQRERVFAGGEQFF.

Written as DNA, the CDR3 is TGTGCCAGCATTCCCATCTACGAGCAGTACTTC. The encoded protein is CASIPIYEQYF. The rearrangement links TRBV9 to TRBJ2-7; D is unclear. CDR1 is SGDLS, CDR2 YYNGEE, per germline. Trimming removed 6 bases from V and 3 bases from J, with 7 bases in between. There are 11 residues in the CDR3.

There are a few counts of this clone. The chain is built from TRBV6-5 and TRBJ2-7, with a tentative D call TRBD2 (5 bases). Germline V gene lookup returns CDR1 MNHEY and CDR2 SVGAGI. Trimming took off 5 bases at V and 2 bases at J, with 13 bases between the two ends. This CDR3 has 14 amino acids. The CDR3 spells CASSRSGIAYEQYF. The DNA of the CDR3 is TGTGCCAGCAGTAGGTCGGGGATAGCCTACGAGCAGTACTTC.